The entry that follows covers one T cell receptor beta chain sequence. Its specificity is unknown. Germline CDR1 is SGHDN and CDR2 is FVKESK. This CDR3 is 16 amino acids long. Trimming took 6 bases from V and 4 from J, leaving 21 bases between them. This entry comes from a study of cytomegalovirus exposure and HLA in healthy donors. Study findings and constraints: CMV antigen specificity was confirmed in vitro for three CMV-associated chains.

Sequencing was performed with immunoSEQ multiplex PCR; in TCRdb, only in-frame clones are kept and a portion is missing. Seen here are under 150,000 clones, approximately 86% observed once, and the top ten hold approximately 8.7%. Sequencing was carried out using PBMCs. The clonotype was recovered from a man aged 18 to 29 in good health and CMV-seropositive. V and J are TRBV14 and TRBJ1-2; D is uncertain. CDR3 loop: CASSLTPGRTFYGYTF. The DNA of the CDR3 is TGTGCCAGCAGTCTGACCCCCGGGAGAACCTTCTATGGCTACACCTTC.